This T cell receptor beta chain was sequenced during a study of CD8+ T cells in alopecia areata. On this clone itself: Its antigen is still unknown.

RNA, once extracted, was reverse transcribed into cDNA for use as the sequencing template. The protocol was immunoSEQ multiplex PCR, while the TCRdb copy is restricted to in-frame clones and leaves out a portion. Of 150,000 to 200,000 clones in the sample, around three fifths were seen once. Study-wide results and limits: Numerous clones, expanded in lesions, remained in scalp and blood during tofacitinib.

This sample's treatment: oral pan-JAK inhibitor, 5-10 mg twice daily. Germline values: CDR1 SQVTM, CDR2 ANQGSEA. The CDR3 extends over 12 amino acids. Trimming removed 4 bases at V and 2 bases at J, with 9 bases between. The material sequenced was CD4+ T cells sorted from blood, taken at week 24, from a patient treated with tofacitinib. The TCR originated in a human donor with alopecia areata. The V call is TRBV29-1, the J call TRBJ2-7; D not resolved. CDR3 in amino acids: CSVAITAYEQYF. In nucleotides, the CDR3 is TGCAGCGTTGCGATAACCGCCTACGAGCAGTACTTC.